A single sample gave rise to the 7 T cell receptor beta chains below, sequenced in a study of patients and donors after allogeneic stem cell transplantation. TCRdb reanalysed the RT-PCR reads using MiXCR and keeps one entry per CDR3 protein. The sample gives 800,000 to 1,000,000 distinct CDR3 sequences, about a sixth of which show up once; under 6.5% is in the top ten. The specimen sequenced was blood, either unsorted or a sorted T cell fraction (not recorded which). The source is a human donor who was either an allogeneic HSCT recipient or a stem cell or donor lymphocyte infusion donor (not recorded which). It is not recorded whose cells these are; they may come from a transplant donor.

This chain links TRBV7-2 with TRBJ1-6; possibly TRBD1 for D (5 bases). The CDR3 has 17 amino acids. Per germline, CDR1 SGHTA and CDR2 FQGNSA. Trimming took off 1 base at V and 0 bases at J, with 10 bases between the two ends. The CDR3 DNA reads TGTGCCAGCAGCTTAGAGGGGCGGAGCTCCTATAATTCACCCCTCCACTTT. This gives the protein CASSLEGRSSYNSPLHF.

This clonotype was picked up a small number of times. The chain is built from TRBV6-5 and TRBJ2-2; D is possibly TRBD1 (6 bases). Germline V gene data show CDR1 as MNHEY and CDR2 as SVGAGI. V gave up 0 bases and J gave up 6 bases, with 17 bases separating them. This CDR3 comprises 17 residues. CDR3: CASSYSMTGNIPGELFF. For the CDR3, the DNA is TGTGCCAGCAGTTACTCGATGACAGGAAATATCCCCGGGGAGCTGTTTTTT.

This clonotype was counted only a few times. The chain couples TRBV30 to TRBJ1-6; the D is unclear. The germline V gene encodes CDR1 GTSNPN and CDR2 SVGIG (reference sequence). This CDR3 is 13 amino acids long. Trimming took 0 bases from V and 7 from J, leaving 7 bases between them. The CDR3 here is CAWSVERNSPLHF. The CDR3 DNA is TGTGCCTGGAGTGTAGAGAGAAATTCACCCCTCCACTTT. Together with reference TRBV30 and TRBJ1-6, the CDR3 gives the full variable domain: SQTIHQWPATLVQPVGSPLSLECTVEGTSNPNLYWYRQAAGRGLQLLFYSVGIGQISSEVPQNLSASRPQDRQFILSSKKLLLSDSGFYLCAWSVERNSPLHFGNGTRLTVT.

The CDR3 sequence is CASNRGGPKGANTGELFF. CDR3 DNA: TGTGCCAGCAACAGGGGGGGACCTAAGGGAGCGAACACCGGGGAGCTGTTTTTT. This chain uses TRBV4-2 with TRBJ2-2, with D maybe TRBD1 (8 bases). Trimming took off 7 bases at V and 0 bases at J, with 21 bases between the two ends. The CDR3 totals 18 residues. Per germline, CDR1 LGHNA and CDR2 YNFKEQ.

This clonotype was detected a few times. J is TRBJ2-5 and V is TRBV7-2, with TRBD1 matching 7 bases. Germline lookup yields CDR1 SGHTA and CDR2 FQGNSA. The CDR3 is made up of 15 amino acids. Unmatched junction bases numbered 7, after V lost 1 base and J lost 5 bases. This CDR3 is CASSLGSLQGETQYF. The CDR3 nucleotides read TGTGCCAGCAGCTTAGGTAGTCTACAGGGGGAGACCCAGTACTTC.

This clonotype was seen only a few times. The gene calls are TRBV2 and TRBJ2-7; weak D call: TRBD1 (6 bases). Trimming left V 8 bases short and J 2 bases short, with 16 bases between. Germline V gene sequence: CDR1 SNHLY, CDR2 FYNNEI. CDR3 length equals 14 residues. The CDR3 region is CASRGRGPTYEQYF. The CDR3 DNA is TGTGCCAGCCGGGGCAGGGGCCCTACCTACGAGCAGTACTTC. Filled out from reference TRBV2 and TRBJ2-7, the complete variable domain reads EPEVTQTPSHQVTQMGQEVILRCVPISNHLYFYWYRQILGQKVEFLVSFYNNEISEKSEIFDDQFSVERPDGSNFTLKIRSTKLEDSAMYFCASRGRGPTYEQYFGPGTRLTVT.

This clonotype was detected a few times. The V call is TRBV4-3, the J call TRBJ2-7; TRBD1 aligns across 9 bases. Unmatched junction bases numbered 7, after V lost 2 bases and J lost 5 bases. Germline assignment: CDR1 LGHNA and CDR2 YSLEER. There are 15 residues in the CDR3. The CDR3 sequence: CASSQWGTGHNEQYF. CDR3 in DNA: TGCGCCAGCAGCCAATGGGGGACAGGGCACAACGAGCAGTACTTC.